This T cell receptor (beta chain) was identified during a study of blood T cell repertoires in COVID-19. The CDR3 has 15 residues. From germline, CDR1 is SGHRS and CDR2 YFSETQ. The V and J ends lost 3 bases and 5 bases, in that order; junction bases with no gene match: 11. The method was immunoSEQ multiplex PCR; TCRdb's version includes in-frame clones alone and lacks a portion of them. The data contain 140,000 to 150,000 clones, 85% to 90% of them seen just once; the ten biggest clones take up approximately 10%. This chain connects TRBV5-1 to TRBJ2-7, with TRBD1 identical over 7 bases. Sequenced input: PBMCs or T cells enriched from blood (not recorded which). The sequence came from a man aged 60 to 75 who had recovered from COVID-19. As DNA, the CDR3 is TGCGCCAGCAGCTCTCTCCGGACAGGTAACAACGAGCAGTACTTC. Its translation is CASSSLRTGNNEQYF.